This T cell receptor (beta chain) emerged from a study of T-cell reconstitution after alpha-beta-depleted transplantation in children. The CDR3 consists of 15 residues. Germline V lookup: CDR1 KGHDR, CDR2 SFDVKD. The germline V and J ends were trimmed by 4 bases and 1 base, with 12 bases remaining between them. Unique molecular identifiers featured in how the TCRbeta library was prepared. TCRdb itself ran the PCR reads through MiXCR, one entry per CDR3 protein. Of over 150,000 distinct CDR3 sequences listed, approximately 7% are singletons. This clonotype was observed at least ten times. This receptor was taken from a boy aged 2 to 10 with acute lymphoblastic leukemia, due to receive a stem cell transplant. J is TRBJ2-5 and V is TRBV24-1; D not certain. Material: PBMCs, obtained before TCRalphabeta/CD19-depleted stem cell transplant. The CDR3 here is CATSETVGSQETQYF. CDR3 DNA sequence: TGTGCCACCAGTGAGACCGTAGGCAGCCAAGAGACCCAGTACTTC.